This T cell receptor (beta chain) was documented in a study of T cell repertoires in cytomegalovirus infection. At the level of the study: Public TCR beta signature analysis indicated the presence of both CMV infection and matching HLA type. The study's findings and limits: Dominant in the ex vivo response were TCR beta clonotypes restricted by HLA-C and specific for CMV. Accumulated public TCR beta family frequency recognized individuals carrying CMV together with the relevant HLA.

TCRdb called the reads again in MiXCR, with one record for every CDR3 protein. The sample has tens of thousands of distinct CDR3 sequences, 20% seen once. J gave up 4 bases and V 8 bases, and 5 bases lay outside the gene matches. The CDR3 runs 15 residues. CDR1 MNHNS and CDR2 SASEGT come from the germline V gene. This clonotype was detected ten times or more. Its antigen is not known. The receptor was isolated from a human donor in good health (CMV status not recorded). Some clones in this sample may be carry-over from other donors' samples. V and J are TRBV6-1 and TRBJ2-3; 14 bases are a match to TRBD2. Sequenced input: PBMCs, sequenced either directly or after in vitro stimulation (not recorded which). CDR3 in amino acids: CASGGTSGGSDTQYF. The CDR3 DNA sequence: TGTGCCAGCGGGGGGACTAGCGGGGGATCAGATACGCAGTATTTT.